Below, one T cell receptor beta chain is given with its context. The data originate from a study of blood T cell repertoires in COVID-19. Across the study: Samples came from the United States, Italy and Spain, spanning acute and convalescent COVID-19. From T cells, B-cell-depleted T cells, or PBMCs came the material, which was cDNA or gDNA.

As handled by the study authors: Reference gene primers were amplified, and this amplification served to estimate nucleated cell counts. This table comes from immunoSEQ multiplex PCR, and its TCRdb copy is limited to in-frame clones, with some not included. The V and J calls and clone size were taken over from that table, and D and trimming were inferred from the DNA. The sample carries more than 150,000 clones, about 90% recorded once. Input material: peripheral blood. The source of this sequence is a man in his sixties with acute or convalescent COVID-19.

CDR3 coding DNA: TGTGCCAGCAGCCCTACCGGACAGATCGTGAAGACCCAGTACTTC. Translated: CASSPTGQIVKTQYF. The rearrangement uses TRBV7-2 and TRBJ2-5; the D gene is possibly TRBD1 (6 bases). V was trimmed by 5 bases and J by 6 bases, leaving 19 bases between them. Germline V lookup: CDR1 SGHTA, CDR2 FQGNSA. This CDR3 comprises 15 residues. Combining the CDR3 with reference TRBV7-2 and TRBJ2-5 gives the whole variable domain GAGVSQSPSNKVTEKGKDVELRCDPISGHTALYWYRQSLGQGLEFLIYFQGNSAPDKSGLPSDRFSAERTGGSVSTLTIQRTQQEDSAVYLCASSPTGQIVKTQYFGPGTRLLVL.